This T cell receptor beta chain was profiled in a study of blood T cells in healthy people across ages. It was with a sample-barcoded 5' primer and a J-beta primer mix that a second PCR of roughly 7 to 12 cycles was run. All cDNA molecules were each tagged by a template-switch adaptor with 12 random nucleotides. TCRdb reprocessed the 5' RACE reads with MiXCR, giving one entry per CDR3 protein. Here the sample spans 550,000 to 650,000 distinct CDR3 sequences, around 27% being singletons. Study-wide results and caveats: Versus aged donors, long-lived donors had higher diversity and more naive CD4+ cells. TCR beta diversity per million T cells fell roughly linearly with age.

A note on this clonotype: Its antigen is not identified.

Germline-derived CDR1 and CDR2 are KGHDR and SFDVKD. There are 18 residues in the CDR3. The junction had 13 bases not matched to a gene; V was cut back by 6 bases and J by 2 bases. These same data were also listed under a study on T cells of mothers and their children. That paper states: A few healthy Caucasian mothers served as donors, and their six children did as well.

The sequence was collected from a boy younger than 10 in good health. This chain links TRBV24-1 with TRBJ2-1; 9 bases match TRBD2. Material: blood. The CDR3 reads CATSIESGRPLAYNEQFF. CDR3 in DNA: TGTGCCACCAGTATCGAAAGCGGGAGGCCCCTGGCCTACAATGAGCAGTTCTTC.